The 17 T cell receptor beta chains in this list originate from one sample, sequenced in a study of blood T cell repertoires in COVID-19. Generated by immunoSEQ multiplex PCR, the TCRdb table keeps only in-frame clones and is missing some. The data hold 53,000 or so clones, with 77% observed a single time. The sample comprised peripheral blood. The receptors were gathered from a man aged 65 to 79 with active or convalescent COVID-19.

In the case of this clone: One junction end does not reproduce the germline sequence, and a read error may be involved. The chain joins TRBV29-1 to TRBJ1-5, with D tentatively TRBD1 (5 bases). The CDR3 contains 14 residues. CDR1 is SQVTM and CDR2 is ANQGSEA in the germline V gene. The CDR3 is CCVNQGCGIQPQHF. CDR3 DNA sequence: TGCTGCGTTAACCAGGGATGTGGGATTCAGCCCCAGCATTTT.

The chain has TRBV7-2 and TRBJ2-1; TRBD2 is a possible D gene (5 bases). V was clipped by 3 bases and J by 0 bases, with 6 bases between them. This CDR3 comprises 14 residues. The germline gives CDR1 SGHTA, CDR2 FQGNSA. CDR3 DNA: TGTGCCAGCAGCTTGGGGAGCTCCTACAATGAGCAGTTCTTC. This codes for CASSLGSSYNEQFF.

This chain uses TRBV9 with TRBJ2-1, with 11 nucleotides matching TRBD2. V shed 4 bases and J 9 bases; nucleotides not matched to a gene: 9. Germline CDR1 SGDLS, CDR2 YYNGEE. There are 15 residues in the CDR3. The CDR3 spells CASSPRTSGWREQFF. The CDR3 nucleotides are TGTGCCAGCAGCCCGAGGACTAGCGGGTGGCGTGAGCAGTTCTTC.

The chain carries TRBV27 and TRBJ2-7; maybe TRBD1 (5 bases). This CDR3 has 13 amino acids. Looked up from germline, CDR1 is MNHEY and CDR2 is SMNVEV (reference sequence). V gave up 6 bases and J gave up 4 bases, with 13 bases separating them. In DNA, the CDR3 is TGTGCCAGCAGCTGGCGCCAGGGTTACGAGCAGTACTTC. It yields the protein CASSWRQGYEQYF.

The chain is built from TRBV27 and TRBJ2-2, with D possibly matching TRBD1 (6 bases). V lost 4 bases and J lost 4, with 10 bases in between. CDR1 is MNHEY, CDR2 SMNVEV, per germline (reference sequence). This CDR3 has 14 residues. The CDR3 region is CASSSQGRTGELFF. The CDR3, as DNA: TGTGCCAGCAGTTCACAGGGCCGCACCGGGGAGCTGTTTTTT.

This clone was seen only once. The chain couples TRBV6-6 to TRBJ2-3; D perhaps matches TRBD2 (6 bases). CDR1 and CDR2 from the germline V gene are MNHNY and SVGAGI (reference sequence). The ends were cut back, 5 bases at V and 0 bases at J, with 12 bases in the middle. The CDR3 is made up of 15 amino acids. The CDR3 region has the DNA TGTGCCAGCAGTCCCTGGAGGGCTAGCACAGATACGCAGTATTTT. It is translated as CASSPWRASTDTQYF.

The genes are TRBV5-3 and TRBJ1-2; D may be TRBD1 (6 bases). TRBV5-3 is labeled an ORF, and its function is uncertain. V lost 4 bases, J lost 6 bases, and 19 bases lay in between. The CDR3 covers 15 residues. CDR3 nucleotides: TGTGCCAGAAGCCCCGATGGGGGGGGCTTCGATGGCTACACCTTC. This sequence encodes CARSPDGGGFDGYTF.

V is TRBV7-9 and J is TRBJ2-5; 7 bases are shared with TRBD2. V lost 1 base and J lost 4; bases outside the gene matches: 6. The CDR3 runs to 15 residues. CDR1 is SEHNR, CDR2 FQNEAQ, per germline (reference sequence). The CDR3 DNA sequence: TGTGCCAGCAGCTTAGTCGGGGGGATCGGAGAGACCCAGTACTTC. Translating it yields CASSLVGGIGETQYF.

V gene TRBV30 combines with J gene TRBJ2-1; 15 bases align to TRBD2. The CDR3 covers 15 residues. CDR1 and CDR2 (germline): GTSNPN, SVGIG (reference sequence). V trimming: 4 bases; J trimming: 7 bases; junction bases outside the gene matches: 5. In DNA form, the CDR3 reads TGTGCCTGGAACCCTGGGACTAGCGGGAGGAATGAGCAGTTCTTC. Amino acids: CAWNPGTSGRNEQFF.

DNA of the CDR3: TGCGCCAGCAGCCCGACTAGCGGGGGGCGGGAGACCCAGTACTTC. It translates to CASSPTSGGRETQYF. The V and J genes are TRBV4-3 and TRBJ2-5; 13 bases are a match to TRBD2. This CDR3 has 15 amino acids. Germline V gene data show CDR1 as LGHNA and CDR2 as YSLEER. Unmatched junction bases numbered 4, after V lost 4 bases and J lost 5 bases.

The gene calls are TRBV5-5 and TRBJ2-7; D might be TRBD2 (5 bases). CDR3 size: 14 residues. The germline V gene has CDR1 SGHKS and CDR2 YYEKEE (reference sequence). V shed 2 bases and J shed 2 bases, with 11 bases lying between them. CDR3 in DNA: TGTGCCAGCAGCTTCGGGATGCTGGCCTACGAGCAGTACTTC. Encoded protein: CASSFGMLAYEQYF.

This rearrangement joins TRBV24-1 to TRBJ1-1; 8 nucleotides agree with TRBD1. The germline V gene has CDR1 KGHDR and CDR2 SFDVKD. The CDR3 sequence is 14 residues long. V lost 7 bases, J lost 1 base, and 4 bases stayed unmatched. In DNA form, the CDR3 reads TGTGCCACCAGGCCGACAGGGGAGAACACTGAAGCTTTCTTT. It codes for CATRPTGENTEAFF.

The J gene is TRBJ1-4, the V gene TRBV9; D unclear. Germline CDR1 reads SGDLS; CDR2 reads YYNGEE. The V gene lost 1 base and the J gene lost 0 bases, with 13 bases spanning the gap. This CDR3 is built from 17 residues. In nucleotides, the CDR3 is TGTGCCAGCAGCGTAATCCCCGTCTCCCCAACTAATGAAAAACTGTTTTTT. Its protein product is CASSVIPVSPTNEKLFF.

This clone was detected only a few times. The chain uses TRBV30 and TRBJ2-7, with D possibly TRBD2 on 6 matching bases. The V and J ends lost 8 bases and 0 bases respectively, with 20 bases between them. This CDR3 spans 15 amino acids. Germline lookup yields CDR1 GTSNPN and CDR2 SVGIG (reference sequence). In nucleotides, the CDR3 is TGTGCCGGTTCCCCGGGACTCTGGAGCTCCTACGAGCAGTACTTC. It codes for CAGSPGLWSSYEQYF.

V is TRBV19 and J is TRBJ2-1; possibly TRBD2 for D (5 bases). CDR1 is LNHDA and CDR2 is SQIVND in the germline V gene (reference sequence). V lost 5 bases and J 9 bases, leaving 11 bases between the germline ends. The CDR3 contains 12 residues. The CDR3 loop is CASSSAVGEQFF. The CDR3 DNA reads as TGTGCCAGTAGTTCAGCGGTGGGTGAGCAGTTCTTC.

The chain couples TRBV6-5 to TRBJ1-4; D ambiguous. V lost 7 bases to trimming and J lost 6 bases, with 18 bases between them. Germline CDR1 and CDR2: MNHEY and SVGAGI. This CDR3 is built from 15 residues. CDR3 loop: CASTRRLVSDEKLFF. The CDR3 nucleotides read TGTGCCAGCACTCGGAGGCTGGTTTCGGATGAAAAACTGTTTTTT.

Only a few counts were recorded for this clone. This chain connects TRBV9 to TRBJ1-1; tentatively, D is TRBD1 (6 bases). CDR1 and CDR2 from the germline V gene are SGDLS and YYNGEE. The CDR3 is 14 amino acids. Trimming stripped 3 bases from V and 1 base from J, with 10 bases between. CDR3 bases: TGTGCCAGCAGCGCACAGGGTCCGAACACTGAAGCTTTCTTT. It encodes CASSAQGPNTEAFF.